The 19 T cell receptor beta chains presented below share a single source sample, sequenced in a study of yellow fever vaccine responses in identical twins. MiXCR, run by TCRdb on the RT-PCR reads, gives a single entry per CDR3 protein. The data show 30,000 to 40,000 distinct CDR3 sequences, about 61% seen once. Here the sequenced sample was T cells from blood (PBMCs), unsorted or a sorted subset (not recorded which), taken before or after yellow fever vaccination (not recorded which). The origin of the receptors is a woman under 30 who received the yellow fever vaccine.

The V call is TRBV19, the J call TRBJ2-2; 13 bases fit TRBD2. The CDR3 has 15 amino acids. The ends lost 6 bases at V and 6 bases at J; junction bases unmatched: 4. The germline V gene has CDR1 LNHDA and CDR2 SQIVND (reference sequence). CDR3 nucleotides: TGTGCCAGTAGATGGACTAGCGGGAGTCCCGGGGAGCTGTTTTTT. Its translation is CASRWTSGSPGELFF.

This clonotype appeared a few times. The rearrangement links TRBV12-3 or TRBV12-4 to TRBJ2-3; 7 positions match TRBD1. V was pared by 0 bases and J by 2 bases, with 8 bases of the junction left unmatched. The CDR3 is 17 amino acids. CDR3 protein: CASSLALTGFITDTQYF. DNA for the CDR3: TGTGCCAGCAGTTTAGCGCTGACAGGGTTTATCACAGATACGCAGTATTTT.

In its sample, this clonotype was seen a few times. The chain employs TRBV7-1 and TRBJ1-2; 7 bases are shared with TRBD1. TRBV7-1 is placed among ORFs of uncertain function. V lost 3 bases, J lost 5 bases, and 9 bases stayed unmatched. This CDR3 spans 15 amino acids. Here the CDR3 reads CASSSSRTGKYGYTF. As DNA, the CDR3 is TGTGCCAGCAGCTCGAGCCGGACAGGAAAATATGGCTACACCTTC.

CDR3 nucleotides: TGTGCCAGCAGCTTAGGGATCGGGCGGAATAATTCACCCCTCCACTTT. Its protein product is CASSLGIGRNNSPLHF. V and J are TRBV7-6 and TRBJ1-6; D is undetermined. Germline values: CDR1 SGHVS, CDR2 FNYEAQ. V lost 1 base and J 5 bases, leaving 12 bases between the germline ends. CDR3 length: 16 amino acids. Combining the CDR3 with reference TRBV7-6 and TRBJ1-6 gives the whole variable domain GAGVSQSPRYKVTKRGQDVALRCDPISGHVSLYWYRQALGQGPEFLTYFNYEAQQDKSGLPNDRFSAERPEGSISTLTIQRTEQRDSAMYRCASSLGIGRNNSPLHFGNGTRLTVT.

This rearrangement joins TRBV10-3 to TRBJ2-1; D gene uncertain. There are 15 residues in the CDR3. Trimming shortened V by 6 bases and J by 7 bases, and 19 bases separated the two germline ends. In germline, CDR1 is ENHRY, CDR2 SYGVKD. For the CDR3, the DNA is TGTGCCATCAGCTCATCTAGGAGTGCCGGGAATGAGCAGTTCTTC. It yields the protein CAISSSRSAGNEQFF.

This sequence joins TRBV18 and TRBJ1-2; a possible D gene is TRBD1 (5 bases). From germline, CDR1 is KGHSH and CDR2 LQKENI. Trimming removed 3 bases from V and 0 bases from J, with 5 bases in between. CDR3 length equals 13 residues. CDR3 in DNA: TGTGCCAGCTCACCGACAGCTAACTATGGCTACACCTTC. This encodes CASSPTANYGYTF. Drawing the rest from reference TRBV18 and TRBJ1-2, the complete variable domain is NAGVMQNPRHLVRRRGQEARLRCSPMKGHSHVYWYRQLPEEGLKFMVYLQKENIIDESGMPKERFSAEFPKEGPSILRIQQVVRGDSAAYFCASSPTANYGYTFGSGTRLTVV.

The chain joins TRBV2 to TRBJ2-1; D ambiguous. The germline V gene has CDR1 SNHLY and CDR2 FYNNEI. The CDR3 has 11 residues. Trimming removed 5 bases at V and 10 bases at J, with 9 bases between. CDR3 in DNA: TGTGCCAGCAGTTACCAAGTGGAGCAGTTCTTC. Its protein product is CASSYQVEQFF.

The gene calls are TRBV2 and TRBJ1-5; D is unclear. CDR3 length equals 13 residues. Germline V CDR1 and CDR2: SNHLY, FYNNEI. Trimming took 5 bases from V and 0 from J, leaving 5 bases between them. This chain's CDR3 is CASSTDSNQPQHF. The CDR3 region has the DNA TGTGCCAGCAGTACGGATAGCAATCAGCCCCAGCATTTT.

The rearrangement uses TRBV7-8 and TRBJ2-5; 8 nucleotides agree with TRBD1. Germline CDR1 SGHVS, CDR2 FQNEAQ. The CDR3 sequence is 12 residues long. V lost 4 bases and J lost 9; bases outside the gene matches: 4. CDR3 region: CASSSIQGAQYF. The CDR3 DNA sequence: TGTGCCAGCAGCTCTATACAGGGGGCCCAGTACTTC. Combining the CDR3 with reference TRBV7-8 and TRBJ2-5 gives the whole variable domain GAGVSQSPRYKVAKRGQDVALRCDPISGHVSLFWYQQALGQGPEFLTYFQNEAQLDKSGLPSDRFFAERPEGSVSTLKIQRTQQEDSAVYLCASSSIQGAQYFGPGTRLLVL.

The rearrangement uses TRBV10-3 and TRBJ2-1; a weak D match, TRBD2 (6 bases). The CDR3 extends over 15 amino acids. Looked up from germline, CDR1 is ENHRY and CDR2 is SYGVKD. Trimming shortened V by 4 bases and J by 0 bases, and 10 bases separated the two germline ends. The CDR3: CAISAVGGSYNEQFF. The CDR3 DNA follows: TGTGCCATCAGTGCGGTCGGGGGCTCCTACAATGAGCAGTTCTTC.

The V and J genes are TRBV7-8 and TRBJ1-5; TRBD1 is a possible D gene (6 bases). V lost 5 bases to trimming and J lost 7 bases, with 12 bases between them. The germline V gene encodes CDR1 SGHVS and CDR2 FQNEAQ. This CDR3 region has 13 residues. The CDR3: CASSGQISQPQHF. The CDR3 DNA sequence: TGTGCCAGCAGCGGACAGATATCCCAGCCCCAGCATTTT.

This clonotype was picked up a small number of times. The chain recombines TRBV7-2 with TRBJ2-3; weak D call: TRBD1 (5 bases). Between the trimmed V and J ends, which lost 0 bases and 7 bases, there was a span of 8 bases. There are 13 residues in the CDR3. Germline-derived CDR1 and CDR2 are SGHTA and FQGNSA. CDR3 in amino acids: CASSLADSHTQYF. DNA of the CDR3: TGTGCCAGCAGCTTAGCCGACAGTCATACGCAGTATTTT.

The rearrangement uses TRBV20-1 and TRBJ1-1, with D possibly matching TRBD1 (6 bases). CDR3 length equals 15 residues. CDR1 is DFQATT, CDR2 SNEGSKA, per germline (reference sequence). V lost 0 bases and J lost 0, with 11 bases in between. The CDR3, as DNA: TGCAGTGCTAGAGAAACAGGGAGTATGAACACTGAAGCTTTCTTT. Its protein product is CSARETGSMNTEAFF.

The chain links TRBV4-1 to TRBJ1-5, with D possibly being TRBD1 (5 bases). The CDR3 runs 15 residues. V lost 0 bases and J lost 2, with 8 bases in between. Germline CDR1 reads MGHRA; CDR2 reads YSYEKL. The CDR3 loop reads CASSQEQVGNQPQHF. CDR3 sequence (DNA): TGCGCCAGCAGCCAAGAACAGGTCGGCAATCAGCCCCAGCATTTT.

The chain uses TRBV5-1 and TRBJ1-5; D is possibly TRBD1 (5 bases). CDR3 length equals 14 residues. The germline V and J ends were trimmed by 1 base and 7 bases, with 12 bases remaining between them. The germline V gene encodes CDR1 SGHRS and CDR2 YFSETQ. CDR3 sequence (DNA): TGCGCCAGCAGCTTGACAGGTGGCGACCAGCCCCAGCATTTT. Translated: CASSLTGGDQPQHF.

The rearrangement joins TRBV2 to TRBJ2-1; tentative D call: TRBD1 (5 bases). The CDR3 has 12 residues. The V end was cut by 3 bases, the J end by 10 bases, with 10 bases between. CDR1 SNHLY and CDR2 FYNNEI come from the germline V gene. The CDR3 region is CASSDPGNEQFF. For the CDR3, the DNA is TGTGCCAGCAGTGATCCAGGGAACGAGCAGTTCTTC.

The V call is TRBV15, the J call TRBJ2-1, with D tentatively TRBD2 (5 bases). This CDR3 spans 15 amino acids. Germline V gene sequence: CDR1 LNHNV, CDR2 YYDKDF (reference sequence). V gave up 1 base and J gave up 2 bases, with 9 bases separating them. CDR3 coding DNA: TGTGCCACCAGCAGAGGTTCGGAGGCCTACAATGAGCAGTTCTTC. The encoded protein is CATSRGSEAYNEQFF.

The V and J genes are TRBV20-1 and TRBJ2-7, with D unclear. The ends were cut back, 0 bases at V and 6 bases at J, with 9 bases in the middle. This CDR3 is built from 12 residues. The germline V gene has CDR1 DFQATT and CDR2 SNEGSKA (reference sequence). The CDR3 DNA reads as TGCAGTGCTAGAGATCTATTTGCCGAGCAGTACTTC. Its translation is CSARDLFAEQYF.

The V call is TRBV7-6, the J call TRBJ1-5, with a possible D match to TRBD1 (6 bases). The CDR3 totals 15 residues. The germline V and J ends were trimmed by 5 bases and 4 bases, with 15 bases remaining between them. The germline V gene encodes CDR1 SGHVS and CDR2 FNYEAQ. The CDR3 reads CASSPTGQLNQPQHF. CDR3 bases: TGTGCCAGCAGCCCTACCGGACAGCTTAATCAGCCCCAGCATTTT.